This T cell receptor (beta chain) came from a study of Graves' ophthalmopathy and Graves' hyperthyroidism. Study details: No treatment had been given when peripheral blood was collected at initial diagnosis. Whole-study findings and limits: Blood also harbored most expanded thyroid clonotypes above 0.001 frequency.

In regard to this clonotype: Its antigen is unidentified.

The CDR3 totals 14 residues. CDR1 MNHEY and CDR2 SMNVEV come from the germline V gene (reference sequence). V lost 4 bases and J lost 4; bases outside the gene matches: 7. TCR beta CDR3 amplification used RNA transcripts. The library came from an HTBI-primed first-round RT-PCR and a second-round multiplex PCR. TCRdb passed the multiplex PCR reads through MiXCR, listing each CDR3 protein once. The repertoire holds about 240,000 distinct CDR3 sequences, with around 45% as singletons. Patients were left out if they had other autoimmune diseases, uncontrolled infections, pregnancy or lactation. Someone took the PBMCs out of approximately 10 ml of fresh peripheral blood.

What was sequenced was peripheral blood. The source of this sequence is an adult man with Graves' ophthalmopathy. This sequence joins TRBV27 and TRBJ2-7; 7 bases agree with TRBD1. CDR3 protein: CASSSPTGPYEQYF. The CDR3, as DNA: TGTGCCAGCAGTTCCCCGACAGGGCCTTACGAGCAGTACTTC.